This record covers a single TCR beta chain. Its target is unknown. The data were taken from a study of cytomegalovirus exposure and HLA in healthy donors. Looked up from germline, CDR1 is SGHDT and CDR2 is YYEEEE. This CDR3 is 15 amino acids long. The trim removed 1 base at V and 8 bases at J, leaving 10 bases unmatched. A multiplex PCR was run with 60 Vbeta primers and 13 Jbeta primers. Using immunoSEQ multiplex PCR, the repertoire was profiled, and TCRdb retains in-frame clones only, with some absent. Of roughly 130,000 clones listed, 79% were seen once; the top ten hold about 2%. The study's findings and limits: Among immune exposure information, only CMV serostatus was available. In a later analysis, DRB1 alleles had the most associated TCRs; HLA-C alleles the fewest.

The chain recombines TRBV5-6 with TRBJ1-2, with TRBD1 identical over 8 bases. Sequencing was done on a sample of PBMCs. This TCR came from a man aged 18-30 years in good health and CMV-seronegative. The DNA of the CDR3 is TGTGCCAGCAGCTTGCTTACAGGGGGATATGAGGGCTACACCTTC. It codes for CASSLLTGGYEGYTF.